This TCR beta chain was identified in a study of blood T cell repertoires in COVID-19. Germline lookup yields CDR1 LGHNA and CDR2 YSLEER. This CDR3 is built from 15 residues. V shed 0 bases and J shed 8 bases, with 13 bases lying between them. Assay: immunoSEQ multiplex PCR; the TCRdb copy retains only in-frame clones and omits some. The top ten hold approximately 3% of the sample, which has 450,000 to 500,000 clones, approximately 83% seen once. This clone was found once. This receptor was taken from a human donor in a cohort sampled during active COVID-19. The V and J genes are TRBV4-3 and TRBJ1-4, with TRBD1 as a possible D gene (5 bases). The sample comprised peripheral blood. CDR3 DNA sequence: TGCGCCAGCAGCCAAGATAGGCAGGGTTGGGAAAAACTGTTTTTT. The encoded protein is CASSQDRQGWEKLFF.